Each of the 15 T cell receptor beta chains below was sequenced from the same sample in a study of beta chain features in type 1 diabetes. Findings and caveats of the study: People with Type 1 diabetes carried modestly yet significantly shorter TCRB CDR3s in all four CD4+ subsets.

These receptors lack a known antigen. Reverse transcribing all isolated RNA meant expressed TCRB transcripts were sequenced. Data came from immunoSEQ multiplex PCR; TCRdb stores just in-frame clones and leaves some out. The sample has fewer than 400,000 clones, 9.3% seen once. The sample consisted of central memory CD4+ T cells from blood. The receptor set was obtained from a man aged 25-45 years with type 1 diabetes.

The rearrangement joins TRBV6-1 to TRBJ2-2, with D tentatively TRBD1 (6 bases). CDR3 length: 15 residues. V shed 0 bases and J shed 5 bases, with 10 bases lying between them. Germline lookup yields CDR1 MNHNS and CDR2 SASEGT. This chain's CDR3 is CASSEALQGTGELFF. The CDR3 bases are TGTGCCAGCAGTGAAGCGCTTCAGGGGACCGGGGAGCTGTTTTTT.

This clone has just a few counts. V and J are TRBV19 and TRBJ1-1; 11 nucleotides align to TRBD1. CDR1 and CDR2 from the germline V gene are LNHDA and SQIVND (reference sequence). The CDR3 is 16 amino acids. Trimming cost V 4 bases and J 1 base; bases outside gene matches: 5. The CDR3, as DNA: TGTGCCAGTAGTAGAGGGGACAGGGGGAAGAACACTGAAGCTTTCTTT. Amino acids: CASSRGDRGKNTEAFF. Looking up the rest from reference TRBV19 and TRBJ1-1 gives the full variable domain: DGGITQSPKYLFRKEGQNVTLSCEQNLNHDAMYWYRQDPGQGLRLIYYSQIVNDFQKGDIAEGYSVSREKKESFPLTVTSAQKNPTAFYLCASSRGDRGKNTEAFFGQGTRLTVV.

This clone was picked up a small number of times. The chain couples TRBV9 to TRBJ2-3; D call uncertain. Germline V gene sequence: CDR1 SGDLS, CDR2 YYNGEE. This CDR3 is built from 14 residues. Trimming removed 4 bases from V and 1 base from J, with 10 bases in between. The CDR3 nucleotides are TGTGCCAGCAGCATCGGGCCCGGCACAGATACGCAGTATTTT. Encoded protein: CASSIGPGTDTQYF.

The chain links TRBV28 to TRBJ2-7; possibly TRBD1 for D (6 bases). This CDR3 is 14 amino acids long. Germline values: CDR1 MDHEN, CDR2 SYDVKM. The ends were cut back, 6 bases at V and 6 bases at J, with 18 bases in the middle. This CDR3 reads CASRYIAGDSEQYF. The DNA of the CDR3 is TGTGCCAGCAGGTATATAGCAGGGGATTCCGAGCAGTACTTC.

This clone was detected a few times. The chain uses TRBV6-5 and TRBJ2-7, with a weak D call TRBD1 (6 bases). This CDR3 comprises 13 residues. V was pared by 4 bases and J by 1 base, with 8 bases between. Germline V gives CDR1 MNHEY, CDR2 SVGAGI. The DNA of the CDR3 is TGTGCCAGCAGTTTCGGACAGTCCTACGAGCAGTACTTC. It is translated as CASSFGQSYEQYF.

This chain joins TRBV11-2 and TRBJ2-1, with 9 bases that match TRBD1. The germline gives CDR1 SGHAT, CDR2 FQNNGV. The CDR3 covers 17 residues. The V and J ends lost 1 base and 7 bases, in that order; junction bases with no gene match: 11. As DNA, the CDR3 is TGTGCCAGCAGCTTAGGGAGGACAGGGGTAGTTGCAAATGAGCAGTTCTTC. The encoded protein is CASSLGRTGVVANEQFF.

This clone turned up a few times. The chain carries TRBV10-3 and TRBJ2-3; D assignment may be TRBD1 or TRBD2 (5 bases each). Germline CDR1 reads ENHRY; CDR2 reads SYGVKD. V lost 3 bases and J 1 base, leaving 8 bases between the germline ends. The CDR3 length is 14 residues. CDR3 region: CAISDGTRTDTQYF. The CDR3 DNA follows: TGTGCCATCAGTGACGGGACCCGCACAGATACGCAGTATTTT.

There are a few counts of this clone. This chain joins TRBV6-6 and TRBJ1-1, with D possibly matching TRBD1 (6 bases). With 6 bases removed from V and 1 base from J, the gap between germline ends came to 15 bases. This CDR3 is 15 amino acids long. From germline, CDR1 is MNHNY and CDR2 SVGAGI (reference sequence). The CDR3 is CASRLPGTRNTEAFF. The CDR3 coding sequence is TGTGCCAGCAGACTCCCCGGGACACGGAACACTGAAGCTTTCTTT.

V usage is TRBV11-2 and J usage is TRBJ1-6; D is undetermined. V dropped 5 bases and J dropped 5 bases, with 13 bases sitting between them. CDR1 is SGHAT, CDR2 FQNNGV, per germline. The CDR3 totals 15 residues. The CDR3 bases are TGTGCCAGCAGCCCTAAGGGATCGGATAATTCACCCCTCCACTTT. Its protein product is CASSPKGSDNSPLHF.

Written as DNA, the CDR3 is TGTGCCTGGAGTGTAGGGGCCGGAAACACTGAAGCTTTCTTT. Its translation is CAWSVGAGNTEAFF. V is TRBV30 and J is TRBJ1-1; the D gene is possibly TRBD1 (5 bases). The CDR3 has 14 residues. V was pared by 0 bases and J by 2 bases, with 10 bases between. Per germline, CDR1 GTSNPN and CDR2 SVGIG (reference sequence).

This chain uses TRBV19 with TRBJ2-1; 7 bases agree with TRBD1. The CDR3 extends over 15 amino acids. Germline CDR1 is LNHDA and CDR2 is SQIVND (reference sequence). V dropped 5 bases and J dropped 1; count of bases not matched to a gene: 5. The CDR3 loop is CASSLRQGSYNEQFF. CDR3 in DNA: TGTGCCAGTAGTCTACGACAGGGATCCTACAATGAGCAGTTCTTC.

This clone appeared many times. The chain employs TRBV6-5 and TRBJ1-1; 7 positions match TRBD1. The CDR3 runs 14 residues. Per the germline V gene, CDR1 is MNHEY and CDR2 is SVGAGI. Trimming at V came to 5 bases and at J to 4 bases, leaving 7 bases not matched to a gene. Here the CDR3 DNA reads TGTGCCAGCAGTAACCCGACAGGGACCACTGAAGCTTTCTTT. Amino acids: CASSNPTGTTEAFF.

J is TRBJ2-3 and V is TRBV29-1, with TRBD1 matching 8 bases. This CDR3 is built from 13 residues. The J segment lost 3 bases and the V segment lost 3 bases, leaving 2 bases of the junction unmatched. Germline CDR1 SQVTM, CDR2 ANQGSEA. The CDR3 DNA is TGCAGCGTTGACGGACAGGGAACAGATACGCAGTATTTT. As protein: CSVDGQGTDTQYF.

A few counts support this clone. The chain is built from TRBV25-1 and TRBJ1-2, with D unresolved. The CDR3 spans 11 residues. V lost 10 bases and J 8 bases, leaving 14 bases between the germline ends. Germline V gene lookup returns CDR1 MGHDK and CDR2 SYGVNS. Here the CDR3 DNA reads TGTGCCACTACGCTATTGGGGGGCTACACCTTC. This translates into CATTLLGGYTF.

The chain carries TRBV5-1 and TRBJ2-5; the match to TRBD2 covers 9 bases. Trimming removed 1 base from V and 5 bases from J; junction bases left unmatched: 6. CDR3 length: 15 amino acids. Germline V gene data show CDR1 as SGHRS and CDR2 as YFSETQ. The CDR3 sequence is CASSLRGGAGETQYF. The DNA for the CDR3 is TGCGCCAGCAGCTTGCGCGGGGGGGCCGGGGAGACCCAGTACTTC.